This TCR beta chain is drawn from a study of cytomegalovirus exposure and HLA in healthy donors. There are 12 residues in the CDR3. Losses at the gene ends were 7 bases for V and 6 bases for J; bases not matched to a gene: 7. Germline CDR1 and CDR2: SQVTM and ANQGSEA. PCR involved 60 Vbeta and 13 Jbeta primers. Generated by immunoSEQ multiplex PCR, the TCRdb table keeps only in-frame clones and is missing some. In the table there are approximately 140,000 clones, around 81% of which are singletons. The specimen was PBMCs. The chain couples TRBV29-1 to TRBJ2-7; 9 positions match TRBD1. This sequence originates from a man aged 35 to 55 in good health and CMV-seropositive. The CDR3 region is CSGGTGNTEQYF. CDR3 in DNA: TGCAGCGGGGGGACAGGGAACACCGAGCAGTACTTC.